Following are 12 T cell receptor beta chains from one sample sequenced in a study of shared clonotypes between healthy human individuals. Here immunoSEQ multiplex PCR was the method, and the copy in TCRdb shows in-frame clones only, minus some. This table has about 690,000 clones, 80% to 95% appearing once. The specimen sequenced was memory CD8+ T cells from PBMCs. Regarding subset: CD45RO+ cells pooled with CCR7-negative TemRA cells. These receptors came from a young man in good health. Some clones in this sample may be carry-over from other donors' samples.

The CDR3 loop is CASSSLAGDHTGELFF. CDR3 bases: TGTGCCAGCAGCTCTTTGGCGGGAGACCACACCGGGGAGCTGTTTTTT. The gene calls are TRBV6-4 and TRBJ2-2; TRBD2 matches 7 bases. There are 16 residues in the CDR3. The germline gives CDR1 MRHNA, CDR2 SNTAGT. J gave up 3 bases and V 6 bases, and 10 bases lay outside the gene matches.

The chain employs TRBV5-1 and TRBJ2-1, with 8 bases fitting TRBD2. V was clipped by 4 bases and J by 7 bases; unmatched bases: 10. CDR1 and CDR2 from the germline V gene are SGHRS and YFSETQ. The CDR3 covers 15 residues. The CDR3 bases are TGCGCCAGCAGCCCAGAATCGGGACTAGGTAATGAGCAGTTCTTC. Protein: CASSPESGLGNEQFF.

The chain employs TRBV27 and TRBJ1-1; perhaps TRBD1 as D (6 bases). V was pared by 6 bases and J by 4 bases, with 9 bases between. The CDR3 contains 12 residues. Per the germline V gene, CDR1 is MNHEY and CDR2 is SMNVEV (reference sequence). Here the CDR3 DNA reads TGTGCCAGCAGGAGGGGGGTCACTGAAGCTTTCTTT. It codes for CASRRGVTEAFF.

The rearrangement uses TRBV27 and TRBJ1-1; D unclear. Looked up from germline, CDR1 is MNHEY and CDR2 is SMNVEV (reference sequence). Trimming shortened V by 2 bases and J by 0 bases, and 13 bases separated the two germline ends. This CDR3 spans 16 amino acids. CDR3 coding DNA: TGTGCCAGCAGTTTAGTCCCGAATACCTTGAACACTGAAGCTTTCTTT. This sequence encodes CASSLVPNTLNTEAFF.

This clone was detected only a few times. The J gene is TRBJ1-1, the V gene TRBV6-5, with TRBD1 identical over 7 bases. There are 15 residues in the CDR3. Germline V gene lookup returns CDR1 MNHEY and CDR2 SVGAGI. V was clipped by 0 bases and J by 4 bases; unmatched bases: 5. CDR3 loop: CASSYSRGQGTEAFF. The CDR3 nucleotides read TGTGCCAGCAGTTACTCTAGGGGGCAGGGCACTGAAGCTTTCTTT.

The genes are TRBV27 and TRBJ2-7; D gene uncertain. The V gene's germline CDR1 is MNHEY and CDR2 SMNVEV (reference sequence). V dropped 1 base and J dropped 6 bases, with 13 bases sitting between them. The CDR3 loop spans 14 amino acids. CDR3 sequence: CASSLFPIIGEQYF. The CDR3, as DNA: TGTGCCAGCAGTTTATTCCCCATAATCGGCGAGCAGTACTTC.

The CDR3 here is CASSQDLVRAEGDLGYTF. The CDR3 DNA reads as TGCGCCAGCAGCCAAGATCTGGTCAGGGCCGAGGGGGATCTTGGCTACACCTTC. The chain links TRBV4-3 to TRBJ1-2; TRBD1 is a possible D gene (6 bases). Germline V lookup: CDR1 LGHNA, CDR2 YSLEER. Trimming removed 0 bases at V and 7 bases at J, with 24 bases between. The CDR3 runs to 18 residues.

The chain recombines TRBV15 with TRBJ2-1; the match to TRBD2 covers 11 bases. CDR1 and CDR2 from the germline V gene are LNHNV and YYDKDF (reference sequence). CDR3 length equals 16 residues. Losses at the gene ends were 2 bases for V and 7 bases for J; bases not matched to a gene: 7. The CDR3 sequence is CATSRIAGGPGNEQFF. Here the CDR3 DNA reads TGTGCCACCAGCAGAATAGCGGGAGGGCCGGGAAATGAGCAGTTCTTC.

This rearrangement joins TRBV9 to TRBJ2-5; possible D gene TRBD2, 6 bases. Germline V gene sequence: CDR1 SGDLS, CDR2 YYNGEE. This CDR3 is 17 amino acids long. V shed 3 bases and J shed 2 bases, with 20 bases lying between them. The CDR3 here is CASSGGGALGAQETQYF. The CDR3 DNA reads TGTGCCAGCAGCGGCGGAGGGGCCTTAGGGGCACAAGAGACCCAGTACTTC. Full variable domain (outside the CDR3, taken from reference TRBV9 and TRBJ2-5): DSGVTQTPKHLITATGQRVTLRCSPRSGDLSVYWYQQSLDQGLQFLIQYYNGEERAKGNILERFSAQQFPDLHSELNLSSLELGDSALYFCASSGGGALGAQETQYFGPGTRLLVL.

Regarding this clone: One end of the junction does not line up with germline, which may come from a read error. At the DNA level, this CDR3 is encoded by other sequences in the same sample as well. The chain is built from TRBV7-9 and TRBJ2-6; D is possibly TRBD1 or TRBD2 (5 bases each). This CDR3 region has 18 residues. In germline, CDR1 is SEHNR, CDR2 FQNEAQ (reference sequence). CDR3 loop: CASEQPGATPLGANVLTF. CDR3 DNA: TGTGCCAGCGAACAACCCGGGGCCACTCCTCTTGGGGCCAACGTTCTGACTTTC.

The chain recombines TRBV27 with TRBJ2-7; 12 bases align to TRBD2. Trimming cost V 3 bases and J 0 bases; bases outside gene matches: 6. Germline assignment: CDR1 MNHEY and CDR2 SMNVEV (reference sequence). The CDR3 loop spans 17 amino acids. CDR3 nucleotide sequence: TGTGCCAGCAGTTTTCAGCTAGCGGGGGGGGTCTCCTACGAGCAGTACTTC. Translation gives CASSFQLAGGVSYEQYF.

CDR3 coding DNA: TGTGCCAGCAGCTCCCGGGACAGGGGAGGACTAGCGGGAGTCTATGAGCAGTTCTTC. This codes for CASSSRDRGGLAGVYEQFF. The chain employs TRBV9 and TRBJ2-1, with 13 nucleotides matching TRBD2. This CDR3 is 19 amino acids long. From germline, CDR1 is SGDLS and CDR2 YYNGEE. Losses at the gene ends were 4 bases for V and 8 bases for J; bases not matched to a gene: 18.